This T cell receptor (beta chain) was profiled in a study of control samples from healthy donors and cancer patients. This CDR3 spans 17 amino acids. Unmatched junction bases numbered 10, after V lost 5 bases and J lost 2 bases. Germline CDR1 reads MNHEY; CDR2 reads SMNVEV (reference sequence). Here immunoSEQ multiplex PCR was the method, and the copy in TCRdb shows in-frame clones only, minus some. The profile covers 400,000 to 450,000 clones, with roughly 90% appearing a single time and around 6.4% taken by the ten largest. The V gene is TRBV27, the J gene TRBJ2-5; TRBD2 agrees at 11 bases. This TCR came from a man aged 35 to 55 with head and neck cancer. Sequenced: PBMCs. As DNA, the CDR3 is TGTGCCAGCAGTCCCCCCGGGGGACTAGCGGTACAAGAGACCCAGTACTTC. This encodes CASSPPGGLAVQETQYF.